This T cell receptor (beta chain) was profiled in a study of tumor-infiltrating lymphocytes in primary liver carcinoma. Total RNA and DNA came together from approximately 20-30 mg of bulk tissue without cell sorting. On this clonotype itself: A read error may produce the germline difference seen at one junction end.

Germline-derived CDR1 and CDR2 are MNHNS and SASEGT. The CDR3 is 19 residues long. Reverse transcription of about 0.5 ug total RNA with a constant-region primer produced TCR beta cDNA. Slightly modified ARM-PCR served as the procedure for the TCR beta libraries. These libraries came from three rounds of nested multiplex PCR. TRBV1-TRBV30 forward and Cbeta reverse primers drove the first two approximately 11-cycle rounds. TCRdb reprocessed the multiplex PCR reads with MiXCR, giving one entry per CDR3 protein. The table includes roughly 22,000 distinct CDR3 sequences, 70% to 90% detected once. The sample consisted of liver tumor tissue from sampling region 2. Subset indicated: tumor region T2, inferior pole. The genes are TRBV6-1 and TRBJ2-2; either TRBD1 or TRBD2 may fit D (6 bases each). This receptor was identified in a woman in her 30s with primary liver carcinoma and hepatitis B virus infection. For the CDR3, the DNA is TGTGTCAGCAGTGAAACCCTTCCCGGGGGCGTCGCGAACGCCGGGGAGCTGCTTTTT. The encoded protein is CVSSETLPGGVANAGELLF.